Presented here are 29 T cell receptor beta chains from one specimen sequenced in a study of blood T cells in healthy people across ages (dated by TCRdb to between 2015 and 2016). Libraries were made using 5' RACE. Sequencing used an Illumina HiSeq 2500. A second PCR of roughly 7 to 11 cycles was performed with a sample-barcoded 5' primer and a J-beta primer mix. TCRdb's own reprocessing of the public reads used fastp at Q25 and MiXCR and kept productive beta chains. CDR3 protein sequences are deduplicated, and each keeps its most common genes and DNA. The sample yields 1 million to 1.2 million distinct CDR3 sequences; around two fifths were counted once. Of the sample, around 14% falls within the top ten clones. Sequencing was done on a sample of blood. The receptor set was obtained from a man aged 18-30 years in good health.

The gene calls are TRBV4-2 and TRBJ1-6; maybe TRBD1 (6 bases). Germline V lookup: CDR1 LGHNA, CDR2 YNFKEQ. The CDR3 extends over 15 amino acids. V lost 3 bases and J lost 7, with 13 bases in between. The CDR3 spells CASSQSGAGNSPLHF. The CDR3 nucleotides are TGTGCCAGCAGCCAGTCGGGGGCTGGCAATTCACCCCTCCACTTT.

V and J are TRBV20-1 and TRBJ2-7; D is tentatively TRBD1 or TRBD2 (5 bases each). TRBJ2-4 matches the DNA end more closely, so the J call is doubtful. Per germline, CDR1 DFQATT and CDR2 SNEGSKA (reference sequence). CDR3 length: 14 amino acids. CDR3 loop: CSARELGERDIQYF. The DNA of the CDR3 is TGCAGTGCTAGAGAACTAGGGGAAAGGGACATTCAGTACTTC.

The genes are TRBV4-3 and TRBJ2-1; 12 bases align to TRBD2. Trimming took 0 bases from V and 14 from J; bases not matched to a gene: 11. Germline CDR1 is LGHNA and CDR2 is YSLEER. The CDR3 runs to 16 residues. The CDR3 region has the DNA TGCGCCAGCAGCCAAGATCATGCTAGCGGGGGGGTCAGGAAGTTCTTC. As protein: CASSQDHASGGVRKFF.

CDR3 coding DNA: TGTGCCAGCAGTCGTGGACAGGGTTTTGGGTATGGCTACACCTTC. It encodes CASSRGQGFGYGYTF. The chain links TRBV27 to TRBJ1-2; 8 nucleotides match TRBD1. There are 15 residues in the CDR3. After removal of 5 bases from V and 5 bases from J, the junction contained 10 bases not matched to a gene. Germline CDR1 and CDR2: MNHEY and SMNVEV (reference sequence).

This clonotype was seen ten or more times. The genes are TRBV20-1 and TRBJ2-3; D is unclear. Germline V CDR1 and CDR2: DFQATT, SNEGSKA (reference sequence). The V end lost 3 bases, the J end lost 0 bases, and 10 bases lay between the germline ends. This CDR3 has 14 residues. The CDR3 sequence is CSASLDPSTDTQYF. The CDR3 coding sequence is TGCAGTGCTAGTTTAGACCCTAGCACAGATACGCAGTATTTT.

In the case of this clonotype: A much larger clone lies one base from this, so it may be a read error. This chain uses TRBV9 with TRBJ2-1; D assignment may be TRBD1 or TRBD2 (5 bases each). The DNA end lines up better with TRBJ2-7; the J call may be wrong. Germline V lookup: CDR1 SGDLS, CDR2 YYNGEE. This CDR3 has 14 amino acids. DNA of the CDR3: TGTGCCAGCAGCGAGGGGAGCTCCTACAATGAGCAGTACTTC. Translation: CASSEGSSYNEQYF.

This clonotype has just a few counts. This chain connects TRBV27 to TRBJ2-3, with a possible D match to TRBD1 (6 bases). Germline-derived CDR1 and CDR2 are MNHEY and SMNVEV (reference sequence). The CDR3 sequence is 16 residues long. V was cut by 3 bases and J by 0 bases, with 13 bases left in between. DNA for the CDR3: TGTGCCAGCAGTTTCGGACAGTCGATTAGCACAGATACGCAGTATTTT. Its protein product is CASSFGQSISTDTQYF.

Worth noting for this clonotype: A junction boundary mismatches the germline segment, possibly from a read error. The V gene is TRBV28, the J gene TRBJ1-5; D unresolved. Germline V gene data show CDR1 as MDHEN and CDR2 as SYDVKM. This CDR3 region has 13 residues. The CDR3 spells CAGSSLPTWSQHF. CDR3 nucleotide sequence: TGTGCCGGCAGTTCCCTCCCTACATGGTCCCAGCATTTT.

V is TRBV12-5 and J is TRBJ2-5; TRBD1 or TRBD2 may be the D gene (5 bases each). The CDR3 is 16 residues long. Germline values: CDR1 LGHNT, CDR2 FRNRAP. V lost 6 bases and J 0 bases, leaving 17 bases between the germline ends. CDR3 coding DNA: TGTGCTAGTGGGTCGAATCCCCCGGGACACCAAGAGACCCAGTACTTC. The encoded protein is CASGSNPPGHQETQYF.

The sample holds a few counts of this clonotype. The chain has TRBV3-1 and TRBJ2-1; no firm D call. Trimming cost V 3 bases and J 7 bases, with 7 bases left between them. CDR3 size: 12 residues. Germline CDR1 and CDR2: LGHDT and YNNKEL (reference sequence). CDR3 amino acids: CASSHLQNEQFF. The CDR3 DNA reads as TGTGCCAGCAGCCATTTGCAGAATGAGCAGTTCTTC.

The chain combines TRBV5-1 with TRBJ2-3; weak D call: TRBD2 (5 bases). Per germline, CDR1 SGHRS and CDR2 YFSETQ. The CDR3 loop spans 16 amino acids. V dropped 1 base and J dropped 0 bases, with 12 bases sitting between them. CDR3 DNA sequence: TGCGCCAGCAGCTTGAGTTCAGCGGCTAGCACAGATACGCAGTATTTT. Translating gives CASSLSSAASTDTQYF.

This clonotype has at least ten counts. The rearrangement links TRBV4-3 to TRBJ2-1, with TRBD2 identical over 13 bases. V was clipped by 0 bases and J by 4 bases; unmatched bases: 12. CDR1 is LGHNA and CDR2 is YSLEER in the germline V gene. This CDR3 spans 20 amino acids. The CDR3: CASSQDRILAGGLDYNEQFF. CDR3 nucleotides: TGCGCCAGCAGCCAAGATCGTATACTAGCGGGGGGGCTTGATTACAATGAGCAGTTCTTC.

In this sample, this clonotype turned up a few times. The chain carries TRBV7-2 and TRBJ2-7, with D unclear. Trimming removed 4 bases from V and 3 bases from J, with 10 bases in between. CDR1 SGHTA and CDR2 FQGNSA come from the germline V gene. CDR3 length equals 13 residues. The CDR3 region is CASSSLTNYEQYF. The CDR3, as DNA: TGTGCCAGCAGCTCCCTGACAAACTACGAGCAGTACTTC.

The chain links TRBV7-2 to TRBJ1-6, with D possibly TRBD1 on 5 matching bases. The CDR3 has 15 amino acids. V lost 2 bases and J lost 4, with 9 bases in between. Germline V gene data show CDR1 as SGHTA and CDR2 as FQGNSA. The CDR3, as DNA: TGTGCCAGCAGCTTAAGGGGACGGTATAATTCACCCCTCCACTTT. This translates into CASSLRGRYNSPLHF.

The table lists this clonotype with a few counts. The genes are TRBV5-6 and TRBJ2-5; D may be TRBD2 (6 bases). This CDR3 is 16 amino acids long. The V end was cut by 2 bases, the J end by 5 bases, with 19 bases between. CDR1 and CDR2 (germline): SGHDT, YYEEEE. CDR3 sequence reads: CASSFWQGGRKETQYF. For the CDR3, the DNA is TGTGCCAGCAGCTTTTGGCAGGGAGGAAGGAAGGAGACCCAGTACTTC.

The genes are TRBV5-8 and TRBJ1-5; 7 bases are a match to TRBD1. CDR1 and CDR2 (germline): SGHTS, YDEGEE. This CDR3 region has 15 residues. The V gene end was trimmed by 3 bases and the J gene end by 9 bases; junction bases not matched to a gene: 12. CDR3 amino acids: CASSSIDRDHRPQHF. In DNA form, the CDR3 reads TGTGCCAGCAGCTCTATTGACAGGGACCACCGGCCCCAGCATTTT.

The chain recombines TRBV9 with TRBJ2-3, with D tentatively TRBD2 (5 bases). This CDR3 has 16 residues. V dropped 3 bases and J dropped 2 bases, with 16 bases sitting between them. Germline V lookup: CDR1 SGDLS, CDR2 YYNGEE. This CDR3 reads CASSAKAGGNTDTQYF. The DNA of the CDR3 is TGTGCCAGCAGCGCCAAGGCGGGCGGAAACACAGATACGCAGTATTTT.

This clonotype was seen only a few times. The chain is built from TRBV9 and TRBJ2-1, with D perhaps TRBD1 (6 bases). CDR3 length: 15 residues. CDR1 and CDR2 (germline): SGDLS, YYNGEE. Trimming left V 0 bases short and J 5 bases short, with 12 bases between. CDR3 DNA sequence: TGTGCCAGCAGCGTAGCAGGGGCTAATCACAATGAGCAGTTCTTC. Translation: CASSVAGANHNEQFF. Together with reference TRBV9 and TRBJ2-1, the CDR3 gives the full variable domain: DSGVTQTPKHLITATGQRVTLRCSPRSGDLSVYWYQQSLDQGLQFLIQYYNGEERAKGNILERFSAQQFPDLHSELNLSSLELGDSALYFCASSVAGANHNEQFFGPGTRLTVL.

This CDR3 reads CASGPTHREQYF. The CDR3 nucleotides read TGTGCTAGTGGTCCAACACACAGGGAGCAGTACTTC. The rearrangement links TRBV12-5 to TRBJ2-5, with a tentative D call TRBD1 (6 bases). Trimming took off 5 bases at V and 11 bases at J, with 15 bases between the two ends. CDR1 LGHNT and CDR2 FRNRAP come from the germline V gene. This CDR3 spans 12 amino acids.

This chain links TRBV27 with TRBJ1-3; 7 nucleotides agree with TRBD1. J was trimmed by 7 bases and V by 5 bases; bases with no gene match: 8. CDR1 is MNHEY and CDR2 is SMNVEV in the germline V gene (reference sequence). The CDR3 is 14 amino acids. The CDR3 nucleotides are TGTGCCAGCAGTCCAAGGACAGGCCGGAACACCATATATTTT. Its protein is CASSPRTGRNTIYF.

The genes are TRBV9 and TRBJ1-4, with D possibly TRBD1 on 6 matching bases. The CDR3 is made up of 15 amino acids. V was shortened by 4 bases and J by 3 bases, with 13 bases between the two germline ends. Germline V gene lookup returns CDR1 SGDLS and CDR2 YYNGEE. CDR3 coding DNA: TGTGCCAGCAGCCTCAAGGGGGGATCTAATGAAAAACTGTTTTTT. This encodes CASSLKGGSNEKLFF.

The rearrangement uses TRBV20-1 and TRBJ1-2; D perhaps matches TRBD1 (6 bases). CDR1 DFQATT and CDR2 SNEGSKA come from the germline V gene (reference sequence). The CDR3 is 16 amino acids. The V end lost 1 base, the J end lost 8 bases, and 23 bases lay between the germline ends. The chain's CDR3 is CSARVHGRGLAGGYTF. The CDR3 DNA sequence: TGCAGTGCTAGAGTACATGGCAGGGGATTGGCTGGCGGCTACACCTTC.

The chain links TRBV29-1 to TRBJ2-5, with 8 bases fitting TRBD1. CDR1 and CDR2 (germline): SQVTM, ANQGSEA. This CDR3 is 14 amino acids long. Trimming removed 3 bases from V and 5 bases from J; junction bases left unmatched: 8. This chain's CDR3 is CSVDVDRVGETQYF. The DNA of the CDR3 is TGCAGCGTTGACGTGGACAGGGTAGGCGAGACCCAGTACTTC.

A remark on this clonotype: This may arise from a read error, as a much more abundant clone is one base away. The chain couples TRBV7-2 to TRBJ1-6, with D possibly matching TRBD1 (6 bases). The CDR3 has 15 residues. Germline-derived CDR1 and CDR2 are SGHTA and FQGNSA. This CDR3 is CASSLDGGPSSPHHF. CDR3 nucleotide sequence: TGTGCCAGCAGCTTAGATGGGGGGCCGTCATCACCCCACCACTTT.

This clonotype has more than one count but fewer than ten. The rearrangement uses TRBV20-1 and TRBJ2-1; TRBD2 might be the D (5 bases). V was trimmed by 3 bases and J by 0 bases, leaving 21 bases between them. Germline lookup yields CDR1 DFQATT and CDR2 SNEGSKA (reference sequence). There are 18 residues in the CDR3. Here the CDR3 DNA reads TGCAGTGCTAGCGTCCGGGGAACCGAAAGATACTCCTACAATGAGCAGTTCTTC. This encodes CSASVRGTERYSYNEQFF.

This clonotype occurred a few times. The chain has TRBV10-3 and TRBJ2-3, with 10 nucleotides matching TRBD2. This CDR3 is 15 amino acids long. V lost 6 bases and J lost 2; bases outside the gene matches: 5. From germline, CDR1 is ENHRY and CDR2 SYGVKD. The CDR3, as DNA: TGTGCCATCAGGCCACTAGCGGGGACCACAGATACGCAGTATTTT. It codes for CAIRPLAGTTDTQYF.

Only a few counts were recorded for this clonotype. The V gene is TRBV20-1, the J gene TRBJ2-1; D is possibly TRBD1 (6 bases). CDR3 length equals 14 residues. V was shortened by 2 bases and J by 10 bases, with 18 bases between the two germline ends. Germline CDR1 reads DFQATT; CDR2 reads SNEGSKA (reference sequence). CDR3 protein: CSARTGQGTYEQFF. The CDR3 region has the DNA TGCAGTGCTAGAACAGGTCAGGGGACCTACGAGCAGTTCTTC.

Note on this clonotype: A much more abundant neighbour one base away suggests this may be a read error. The rearrangement joins TRBV4-1 to TRBJ1-2; D gene unclear. This CDR3 is 16 amino acids long. Germline-derived CDR1 and CDR2 are MGHRA and YSYEKL. V lost 0 bases and J lost 4, with 15 bases in between. CDR3 coding DNA: TGCGCCAGCAGCCAAGATTATACAAGGTGGGGCTATGGCTACACCTTC. Its translation is CASSQDYTRWGYGYTF.

This CDR3 is CSARPPPRITDTQYF. DNA for the CDR3: TGCAGCGCTCGACCTCCCCCTAGAATCACAGATACGCAGTATTTT. V gene TRBV29-1 combines with J gene TRBJ2-3; D is ambiguous. Looked up from germline, CDR1 is SQVTM and CDR2 is ANQGSEA. The CDR3 runs to 15 residues. V was clipped by 7 bases and J by 2 bases, with 19 bases between them.